This T cell receptor beta chain is from a study of T-cell memory formation after mild COVID-19. Study in general: Across donors, TCR clusters were largely donor specific. Study conclusions and caveats: Day 15 to 85 contractors were CD4/CD8 balanced; later expanders leaned CD4+.

A remark on this clonotype: The antigen is not known.

In germline, CDR1 is SGHRS, CDR2 YFSETQ. The CDR3 contains 13 residues. Deletions cut 6 bases from V and 5 bases from J, with 12 bases between. TCR alpha and TCR beta cDNA libraries carrying sample barcodes and UMIs came from 5'RACE with constant-segment primers. TCRdb reanalysed the 5' RACE reads using MiXCR and keeps one entry per CDR3 protein. The table includes roughly 50,000 distinct CDR3 sequences, more than 8% detected once. The rearrangement uses TRBV5-1 and TRBJ2-1; tentative D call: TRBD2 (7 bases). This sequence was found in a man aged 18 to 29 who had mild COVID-19 (a few samples of this study predate the infection). Cell type and time point are not known. Sequenced input: PBMCs or a T cell subset sorted from them (not recorded which). The CDR3 sequence: CASTRGDNNEQFF. Here the CDR3 DNA reads TGCGCCAGCACCCGGGGGGACAACAATGAGCAGTTCTTC.